The sample holds a few counts of the clone carrying this T cell receptor beta chain. Its target is not known. Around 500 ng RNA was reverse transcribed with alpha and beta constant-region primers. Separate chain-specific third strand synthesis with multiplexing indices produced the alpha and beta libraries. A single primer pair per chain amplified all rearrangements, with per-molecule barcodes. From the 5' RACE reads, TCRdb called clonotypes with MiXCR, one entry per CDR3 protein. The sample holds about 4,000 distinct CDR3 sequences, about 8.3% seen once. These data come from a study of HIV-infected patients and healthy controls. Study-level points and caveats: Mean usage of eight alpha and eight beta V genes differed significantly in HIV-infected patients versus controls. Compared with healthy controls, HIV-infected patients showed less CDR3 sharing between individuals.

Antiretroviral therapy had run roughly three months, about 14 weeks, before follow-up blood collection. No cell fractionation was done, so the repertoire covers all unsorted peripheral blood T cells. An approximately 2.4 ml peripheral blood sample was taken for RNA. The V end lost 8 bases, the J end lost 5 bases, and 19 bases lay between the germline ends. The CDR3 runs to 14 residues. The gene calls are TRBV12-3 or TRBV12-4 and TRBJ2-7; D is unresolved. This TCR derives from an adult with HIV infection. The sequencing used blood, collected during antiretroviral therapy. The CDR3 protein is CASSLQSLGNEQYF. As DNA, the CDR3 is TGTGCCAGCTCCCTACAGTCGTTGGGCAACGAGCAGTACTTC.